This entry concerns a single T cell receptor beta chain. Original analysis: Amplification of reference gene primers was used by the study to estimate nucleated cell counts. The table came from immunoSEQ multiplex PCR; TCRdb's copy has only in-frame clones and leaves some out. V, J and clone size are those of that table, while D and trimming were read from the DNA. The sample holds just under 250,000 clones, about 86% seen once. The data were taken from a study of blood T cell repertoires in COVID-19. Study-level background: The United States, Italy and Spain were the sources of the acute and convalescent COVID-19 samples. Nucleic acid was either cDNA or gDNA, and it came from T cells, B-cell-depleted T cells, or PBMCs.

CDR3 size: 16 residues. V lost 1 base and J 0 bases, leaving 14 bases between the germline ends. Germline loops: CDR1 SGDLS, CDR2 YYNGEE. The receptor comes from a woman aged 25 to 39 who had recovered from COVID-19. Sequenced material: peripheral blood. This chain joins TRBV9 and TRBJ2-7; perhaps TRBD2 as D (6 bases). CDR3 protein: CASSVHGTQSSYEQYF. CDR3 sequence (DNA): TGTGCCAGCAGCGTACACGGGACTCAGAGCTCCTACGAGCAGTACTTC.